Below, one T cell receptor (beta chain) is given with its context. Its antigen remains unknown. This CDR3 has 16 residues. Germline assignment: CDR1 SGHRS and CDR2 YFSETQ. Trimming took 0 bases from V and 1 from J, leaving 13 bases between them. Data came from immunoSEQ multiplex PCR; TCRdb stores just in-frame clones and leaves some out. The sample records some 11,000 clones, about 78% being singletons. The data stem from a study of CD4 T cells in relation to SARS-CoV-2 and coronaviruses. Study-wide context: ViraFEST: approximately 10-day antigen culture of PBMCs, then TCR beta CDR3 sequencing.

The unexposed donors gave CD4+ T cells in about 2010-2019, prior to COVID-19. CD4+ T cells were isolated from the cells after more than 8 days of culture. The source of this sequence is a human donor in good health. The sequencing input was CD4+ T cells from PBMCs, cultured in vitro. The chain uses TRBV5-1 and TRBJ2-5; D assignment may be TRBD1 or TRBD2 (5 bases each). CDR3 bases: TGCGCCAGCAGCTTGGGGGTTGGGGGTCTCCAAGAGACCCAGTACTTC. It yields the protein CASSLGVGGLQETQYF.